This is a list of T cell receptor beta chains from one sample in a study of blood T cell repertoires in COVID-19. Clones were read by immunoSEQ multiplex PCR, and TCRdb kept only the in-frame ones, dropping some. The repertoire includes fewer than 80,000 clones, around three quarters of them detected once, and 4% to 5.5% sits in the top ten. The sample consisted of peripheral blood. The receptors stem from a human donor in a cohort sampled during active COVID-19. The CDR3 runs from the conserved cysteine through the conserved F or W. Each record gives: J gene, clone size, V gene, D gene, CDR3 protein, CDR3 DNA. D genes are given only for firm matches. Not every row has a clone size; where given, it reads once, few, many or a size class.

TRBJ1-2,NA,TRBV2,TRBD1,CASSEAQTGVYGYTF,TGTGCCAGCAGTGAGGCTCAGACAGGGGTTTATGGCTACACCTTC
TRBJ1-5,once,TRBV24-1,TRBD1,CASKGGTGEVPSNQPQHF,TGTGCCTCCAAGGGCGGGACAGGGGAAGTTCCGAGCAATCAGCCCCAGCATTTT
TRBJ2-7,NA,TRBV20-1,NA,CSATRTGEQYF,TGCAGTGCTACCAGGACTGGCGAGCAGTACTTC
TRBJ2-2,NA,TRBV9,TRBD2,CASSVVSGGDTGELFF,TGTGCCAGCAGCGTAGTCAGCGGGGGGGACACCGGGGAGCTGTTTTTT
TRBJ2-5,NA,TRBV5-1,NA,CASTTGGRETQYF,TGCGCCAGCACTACGGGGGGCCGGGAGACCCAGTACTTC
TRBJ1-1,NA,TRBV7-2,NA,CASSFGMQGTTEAFF,TGTGCCAGCAGCTTCGGTATGCAGGGGACCACTGAAGCTTTCTTT
TRBJ2-3,NA,TRBV2,TRBD2,CASSEGTSGGVTDTQYF,TGTGCCAGCAGTGAGGGGACTAGCGGGGGGGTCACAGATACGCAGTATTTT
TRBJ1-4,NA,TRBV5-1,NA,CASSPERAGREKLFF,TGCGCCAGCAGCCCGGAGCGGGCAGGGCGTGAAAAACTGTTTTTT
TRBJ1-2,NA,TRBV19,TRBD1,CASKTGGHSEGYTF,TGTGCCAGTAAGACAGGGGGGCATTCGGAGGGCTACACCTTC
TRBJ2-2,NA,TRBV6-5,NA,CASRLEHGYTGELFF,TGTGCCAGCCGCCTAGAACACGGGTACACCGGGGAGCTGTTTTTT
TRBJ2-3,NA,TRBV7-8,NA,CASSLDRTDTQYF,TGTGCCAGCAGCTTGGACAGAACAGATACGCAGTATTTT
TRBJ2-7,NA,TRBV7-9,NA,CASSPGKDEQYF,TGTGCCAGCAGCCCGGGTAAGGACGAGCAGTACTTC
TRBJ2-5,once,TRBV19,TRBD2,CASSMARLAGPGETQYF,TGTGCCAGTAGTATGGCGAGACTAGCGGGGCCCGGGGAGACCCAGTACTTC
TRBJ2-7,NA,TRBV24-1,TRBD1,CATSDSGTGAYEQYF,TGTGCCACCAGTGATTCCGGGACAGGGGCCTACGAGCAGTACTTC
TRBJ2-7,NA,TRBV25-1,TRBD1,CASRGGLGEQYF,TGTGCCAGCCGAGGGGGCTTGGGCGAGCAGTACTTC
TRBJ1-1,NA,TRBV6-5,NA,CASSYSSVNTEAFF,TGTGCCAGCAGTTACTCATCAGTGAACACTGAAGCTTTCTTT
TRBJ1-2,NA,TRBV30,TRBD1,CAWGPRDRVYGYTF,TGTGCCTGGGGACCACGGGACAGGGTTTATGGCTACACCTTC
TRBJ2-7,NA,TRBV5-5,TRBD2,CASSLTWGGSHEQYF,TGTGCCAGCAGCTTGACGTGGGGAGGGAGCCACGAGCAGTACTTC
TRBJ1-4,NA,TRBV7-3,TRBD1,CASNHTGGREKLFF,TGTGCCAGCAACCATACAGGGGGTCGGGAAAAACTGTTTTTT
TRBJ2-5,NA,TRBV6-1,TRBD2,CASSEDTGTRGTQYF,TGTGCCAGCAGTGAAGACACCGGGACTAGAGGGACCCAGTACTTC
TRBJ1-1,NA,TRBV5-1,TRBD1,CASTETGAMNTEAFF,TGCGCCAGCACCGAGACAGGGGCCATGAACACTGAAGCTTTCTTT
TRBJ1-6,many,TRBV30,TRBD1,CAWSRTGQSYNSPLHF,TGTGCCTGGAGTAGGACAGGCCAGTCCTATAATTCACCCCTCCACTTT
TRBJ1-3,NA,TRBV3-1/TRBV3-2,NA,CASSQGGSGNTIYF,TGTGCCAGCAGCCAAGGAGGGTCCGGAAACACCATATATTTT
TRBJ2-1,NA,TRBV15,TRBD1,CATRTGRNEQFF,TGTGCCACCAGGACAGGGCGGAATGAGCAGTTCTTC
TRBJ1-3,NA,TRBV6-6,NA,CASSYTGDSTGDTIYF,TGTGCCAGCAGTTACACCGGCGACAGTACGGGAGACACCATATATTTT
TRBJ1-5,NA,TRBV4-2,NA,CASSPPPGRQPQHF,TGTGCCAGCAGCCCTCCACCCGGGAGGCAGCCCCAGCATTTT
TRBJ2-7,NA,TRBV30,NA,CAWRETGGDEQYF,TGTGCCTGGAGGGAAACAGGGGGGGACGAGCAGTACTTC
TRBJ2-3,NA,TRBV27,TRBD2,CASSSGLAGGPIDTQYF,TGTGCCAGCAGTTCCGGACTAGCGGGGGGGCCGATAGATACGCAGTATTTT
TRBJ1-1,NA,TRBV5-1,TRBD1,CASSPDRVAEAFF,TGCGCCAGCAGCCCAGACAGGGTAGCTGAAGCTTTCTTT
TRBJ1-6,NA,TRBV27,TRBD1,CASSRTGAGSPLHF,TGTGCCAGCAGTAGGACAGGGGCTGGTTCACCCCTCCACTTT
TRBJ2-3,few,TRBV4-2,TRBD1,CASSQDGPNRGRVDTQYF,TGTGCCAGCAGCCAAGATGGTCCGAACAGGGGGCGCGTAGATACGCAGTATTTT
TRBJ1-2,NA,TRBV9,NA,CASTPRVSNYGYTF,TGTGCCAGCACCCCGAGGGTTTCTAACTATGGCTACACCTTC
TRBJ1-5,NA,TRBV21-1,NA,CASSKRRQGKGQPQHF,TGTGCCAGCAGCAAAAGGCGCCAGGGAAAGGGTCAGCCCCAGCATTTT
TRBJ2-3,NA,TRBV11-2,NA,CASSLPARGRDTQYF,TGTGCCAGCAGCTTACCCGCCAGGGGCCGGGATACGCAGTATTTT
TRBJ1-5,NA,TRBV5-8,NA,CASSLRGIGQPQHF,TGTGCCAGCAGCTTGAGAGGGATCGGTCAGCCCCAGCATTTT
TRBJ2-1,once,TRBV11-1,NA,CASSSGTSSWDEQFF,TGTGCCAGCAGCTCCGGGACTTCCTCTTGGGATGAGCAGTTCTTC
TRBJ1-2,NA,TRBV16,TRBD1,CASSQSPDRGYNYGYTF,TGTGCCAGCAGCCAATCGCCAGACAGGGGTTATAACTATGGCTACACCTTC
TRBJ2-1,few,TRBV18,TRBD2,CASSPQTSEPQFF,TGTGCCAGCTCACCCCAAACTAGCGAGCCGCAGTTCTTC
TRBJ1-4,NA,TRBV30,TRBD1,CAWTDRAYNEKLFF,TGTGCCTGGACCGACAGGGCTTATAATGAAAAACTGTTTTTT
TRBJ2-3,NA,TRBV5-8,NA,CASSLKRGGWGTDTQYF,TGTGCCAGCAGCTTAAAAAGGGGGGGCTGGGGCACAGATACGCAGTATTTT
TRBJ2-6,NA,TRBV5-1,TRBD1,CASSMTGTGTSGANVLTF,TGCGCCAGCAGTATGACCGGGACAGGGACATCTGGGGCCAACGTCCTGACTTTC
TRBJ2-3,NA,TRBV5-5,TRBD1,CASSLRGPGGNLDTQYF,TGTGCCAGCAGCTTGCGGGGGCCAGGGGGCAATTTAGATACGCAGTATTTT
TRBJ1-2,NA,TRBV5-6,NA,CASSLGGTYGYTF,TGTGCCAGCAGCTTGGGAGGAACCTATGGCTACACCTTC
TRBJ2-7,NA,TRBV7-3,NA,CASRPHEQYF,TGTGCCAGCCGTCCTCACGAGCAGTACTTC
TRBJ2-7,NA,TRBV5-1,NA,CASSLGDSRPYEQYF,TGCGCCAGCAGCTTGGGAGACAGCCGCCCCTACGAGCAGTACTTC